A single sample gave rise to the 8 T cell receptor beta chains below, sequenced in a study of shared clonotypes between healthy human individuals. TCRdb's table, derived via immunoSEQ multiplex PCR, lists solely in-frame clones and lacks some. Altogether about 670,000 clones are present, about two thirds being singletons, with the ten largest covering about 2%. Source material: memory CD4+ T cells sorted from blood. Sample subset: CD45RA-negative fraction. All receptors derive from a woman in her twenties or thirties in good health.

The chain uses TRBV19 and TRBJ2-7; 8 bases map to TRBD2. V gave up 3 bases and J gave up 3 bases; unmatched junction bases: 7. This CDR3 has 15 amino acids. Per germline, CDR1 LNHDA and CDR2 SQIVND (reference sequence). The CDR3 sequence: CASSMAAGGIYEQYF. The CDR3 nucleotides read TGTGCCAGTAGTATGGCGGCGGGAGGTATCTACGAGCAGTACTTC.

The chain is built from TRBV2 and TRBJ1-1; no clear D gene. This CDR3 has 14 residues. From germline, CDR1 is SNHLY and CDR2 FYNNEI. V was pared by 8 bases and J by 4 bases, with 17 bases between. As DNA, the CDR3 is TGTGCCAGCTCGGGGATAATGTCGTTCACTGAAGCTTTCTTT. Its protein is CASSGIMSFTEAFF. Full variable domain (missing parts from reference TRBV2 and TRBJ1-1): EPEVTQTPSHQVTQMGQEVILRCVPISNHLYFYWYRQILGQKVEFLVSFYNNEISEKSEIFDDQFSVERPDGSNFTLKIRSTKLEDSAMYFCASSGIMSFTEAFFGQGTRLTVV.

Note on this clone: The same CDR3 arises from other DNA sequences in this sample as well. The chain couples TRBV29-1 to TRBJ1-1; D is perhaps TRBD1 (6 bases). CDR3 size: 13 residues. Germline V gene sequence: CDR1 SQVTM, CDR2 ANQGSEA. The V gene lost 4 bases and the J gene lost 1 base, with 10 bases spanning the gap. The CDR3 DNA follows: TGCAGCGTTGTAGGGACATCGAACACTGAAGCTTTCTTT. Translating it yields CSVVGTSNTEAFF.

Regarding this clone: Other nucleotide sequences in the sample specify the same CDR3. The chain uses TRBV15 and TRBJ2-1; maybe TRBD1 (5 bases). CDR1 is LNHNV, CDR2 YYDKDF, per germline (reference sequence). This CDR3 spans 13 amino acids. The V gene lost 0 bases and the J gene lost 9 bases, with 9 bases spanning the gap. The CDR3 DNA reads as TGTGCCACCAGCAGAGACCCTAGGGGTGAGCAGTTCTTC. It is translated as CATSRDPRGEQFF.

The gene calls are TRBV5-1 and TRBJ2-3, with 7 bases aligning to TRBD2. V shed 0 bases and J 4 bases; nucleotides not matched to a gene: 8. The CDR3 extends over 16 amino acids. Germline values: CDR1 SGHRS, CDR2 YFSETQ. DNA for the CDR3: TGCGCCAGCAGCTTGGTCGGCGGGAGTTCCGCAGATACGCAGTATTTT. Encoded protein: CASSLVGGSSADTQYF.

This clone has a single count. CDR3 in amino acids: CASSLGRVLEQYF. The CDR3 bases are TGTGCCAGCAGCTTAGGGCGGGTCCTTGAGCAGTACTTC. This chain uses TRBV27 with TRBJ2-7, with D maybe TRBD2 (5 bases). The CDR3 runs 13 residues. Trimming stripped 6 bases from V and 7 bases from J, with 16 bases between. Germline lookup yields CDR1 MNHEY and CDR2 SMNVEV (reference sequence).

The genes are TRBV4-1 and TRBJ2-5; 11 bases are shared with TRBD1. The J call could be wrong; TRBJ2-7 is a better fit for the DNA end. The CDR3 is made up of 15 amino acids. CDR1 is MGHRA and CDR2 is YSYEKL in the germline V gene. The CDR3 nucleotides are TGCGCCAGCAGCCAAACCGGGACAGGGGGTTCCGAGCAGTACTTC. It is translated as CASSQTGTGGSEQYF.

This chain uses TRBV4-2 with TRBJ1-1, with D possibly TRBD1 on 5 matching bases. This CDR3 region has 14 residues. Trimming took 4 bases from V and 4 from J, leaving 13 bases between them. The V gene's germline CDR1 is LGHNA and CDR2 YNFKEQ. DNA for the CDR3: TGTGCCAGCAGCCCTCGGGACGGCAGCACTGAAGCTTTCTTT. This translates into CASSPRDGSTEAFF.